The 5 T cell receptor beta chains in this list originate from one sample, sequenced in a study of identical twins. TCRdb passed the 5' RACE reads through MiXCR, listing each CDR3 protein once. The data contain roughly 280,000 distinct CDR3 sequences, more than 8% of them singletons. This sample was also put to use in a study of yellow fever vaccine responses in identical twins.

The sequenced sample consisted of CD8+ T cells sorted from blood. The receptors come from a woman aged 18-29 years in good health.

V usage is TRBV9 and J usage is TRBJ2-3; D unclear. Trimming took off 7 bases at V and 6 bases at J, with 6 bases between the two ends. This CDR3 region has 10 residues. In germline, CDR1 is SGDLS, CDR2 YYNGEE. For the CDR3, the DNA is TGTGCCAGCGCCGGGGATACGCAGTATTTT. Translation gives CASAGDTQYF.

The table lists this clonotype with a few counts. The genes are TRBV19 and TRBJ2-1; TRBD1 might be the D (6 bases). Germline CDR1 reads LNHDA; CDR2 reads SQIVND (reference sequence). This CDR3 spans 14 amino acids. V was trimmed by 9 bases and J by 1 base, leaving 13 bases between them. The CDR3 here is CASDTGNSYNEQFF. The CDR3 DNA reads TGTGCCAGCGACACAGGGAATTCCTACAATGAGCAGTTCTTC.

This clonotype was detected only a few times. V and J are TRBV20-1 and TRBJ2-1; 7 positions match TRBD2. The CDR3 spans 15 residues. V was pared by 8 bases and J by 1 base, with 11 bases of the junction left unmatched. The germline V gene encodes CDR1 DFQATT and CDR2 SNEGSKA (reference sequence). CDR3 bases: TGCAGTCCCCCAGCGGGAACGGGGTCCTACAATGAGCAGTTCTTC. This gives the protein CSPPAGTGSYNEQFF.

This clonotype showed up many times. The CDR3 reads CSVGTASSYNEQFF. Here the CDR3 DNA reads TGCAGTGTTGGGACCGCCAGCTCCTACAATGAGCAGTTCTTC. The chain combines TRBV20-1 with TRBJ2-1, with D perhaps matching TRBD1 or TRBD2 (5 bases each). The CDR3 runs to 14 residues. From germline, CDR1 is DFQATT and CDR2 SNEGSKA (reference sequence). V lost 7 bases and J lost 0, with 13 bases in between.

At least ten counts were recorded for this clonotype. This chain uses TRBV6-4 with TRBJ2-1; possibly TRBD2 for D (5 bases). This CDR3 is 13 amino acids long. The germline V and J ends were trimmed by 6 bases and 6 bases, with 12 bases remaining between them. Germline-derived CDR1 and CDR2 are MRHNA and SNTAGT. This chain's CDR3 is CASSPGNSNEQFF. CDR3 sequence (DNA): TGTGCCAGCAGCCCCGGGAATAGCAATGAGCAGTTCTTC.